This TCR beta chain was profiled in a study of blood T cell repertoires in COVID-19. Sequencing used immunoSEQ multiplex PCR; TCRdb keeps in-frame clones, though not all of them. The data show 250,000 to 350,000 clones, roughly nine tenths seen once. There are 16 residues in the CDR3. Losses at the gene ends were 0 bases for V and 7 bases for J; bases not matched to a gene: 5. Germline values: CDR1 SGHRS, CDR2 YFSETQ. The sequenced material came from PBMCs or T cells enriched from blood (not recorded which). The V gene is TRBV5-1, the J gene TRBJ2-3, with 13 bases lining up with TRBD2. This receptor was obtained from a man aged 60 to 75 who had recovered from COVID-19. The CDR3 DNA reads TGCGCCAGCAGCTTGGCCGGGACTAGCGGGACAAATACGCAGTATTTT. It yields the protein CASSLAGTSGTNTQYF.